Following are 12 T cell receptor beta chains from one sample sequenced in a study of shared clonotypes between healthy human individuals. Method: immunoSEQ multiplex PCR; TCRdb's copy keeps in-frame clones and lacks some. The table lists 2 million to 2.5 million clones, roughly 92% of them singletons. The sample consisted of naive CD4+ T cells from PBMCs. The subset: CD45RA+ positively selected. All receptors come from a man aged 18 to 35 in good health. Some clones in this sample may be carry-over from other donors' samples.

V and J are TRBV2 and TRBJ2-6; TRBD1 matches at 7 bases. From germline, CDR1 is SNHLY and CDR2 FYNNEI. V was clipped by 7 bases and J by 4 bases; unmatched bases: 7. The CDR3 runs to 15 residues. The CDR3 DNA is TGTGCCAGCACCCTAACAGGGGCCGGGGCCAACGTCCTGACTTTC. Its protein is CASTLTGAGANVLTF.

The chain joins TRBV2 to TRBJ2-2; D might be TRBD1 or TRBD2, each matching 5 bases. Trimming removed 5 bases from V and 1 base from J, with 14 bases in between. The V gene's germline CDR1 is SNHLY and CDR2 FYNNEI. The CDR3 consists of 16 residues. The CDR3 here is CASSWDGHKNTGELFF. CDR3 nucleotides: TGTGCCAGCAGTTGGGACGGCCACAAGAACACCGGGGAGCTGTTTTTT. The entire variable domain, with the rest obtained from reference TRBV2 and TRBJ2-2, is as follows: EPEVTQTPSHQVTQMGQEVILRCVPISNHLYFYWYRQILGQKVEFLVSFYNNEISEKSEIFDDQFSVERPDGSNFTLKIRSTKLEDSAMYFCASSWDGHKNTGELFFGEGSRLTVL.

The chain employs TRBV25-1 and TRBJ1-4, with a weak D call TRBD1 (5 bases). The CDR3 loop spans 17 amino acids. Germline loops: CDR1 MGHDK, CDR2 SYGVNS. V gave up 1 base and J gave up 0 bases, with 12 bases separating them. The CDR3 loop is CASSELSRVTTNEKLFF. In DNA form, the CDR3 reads TGTGCCAGCAGTGAATTGAGCAGGGTTACAACTAATGAAAAACTGTTTTTT.

To note about this clone: This CDR3 is also generated by other DNA sequences in the sample. The chain uses TRBV5-4 and TRBJ1-2; 11 nucleotides align to TRBD1. The J segment lost 5 bases and the V segment lost 4 bases, leaving 4 bases of the junction unmatched. The CDR3 sequence is 14 residues long. Germline V gene data show CDR1 as SGHNT and CDR2 as YYREEE (reference sequence). CDR3 DNA: TGTGCCAGCAGCCCGGGACAGGGGGGATATGGCTACACCTTC. Residues: CASSPGQGGYGYTF.

A single count supports this clone. The sample contains more than one DNA sequence encoding this CDR3. V gene TRBV5-1 combines with J gene TRBJ2-7; 8 nucleotides line up with TRBD2. CDR1 is SGHRS, CDR2 YFSETQ, per germline. After removal of 4 bases from V and 6 bases from J, the junction contained 3 bases not matched to a gene. This CDR3 is built from 12 residues. The CDR3 here is CASSLTSGEQYF. CDR3 DNA sequence: TGCGCCAGCAGCCTCACTAGCGGCGAGCAGTACTTC.

In the case of this clone: Germline is not matched at one junction end, which may reflect a read error. The chain joins TRBV2 to TRBJ2-1, with a tentative D call TRBD2 (6 bases). This CDR3 is built from 17 residues. Germline V CDR1 and CDR2: SNHLY, FYNNEI. Written as DNA, the CDR3 is TGTGCCAGCACTGAAACCCCAGACGGGAGCTCCTACAATGAGCAGTTCTTC. This sequence encodes CASTETPDGSSYNEQFF.

This clone came up once. The rearrangement joins TRBV7-9 to TRBJ1-6; D not certain. Germline V gene sequence: CDR1 SEHNR, CDR2 FQNEAQ (reference sequence). Deletions cut 1 base from V and 7 bases from J, with 14 bases between. The CDR3 contains 16 residues. CDR3 loop: CASSLGGVYPNSPLHF. DNA of the CDR3: TGTGCCAGCAGCTTAGGCGGGGTGTATCCCAATTCACCCCTCCACTTT.

Remarks on this clone: Other nucleotide sequences in the sample specify the same CDR3. This chain links TRBV7-2 with TRBJ2-5; 8 bases line up with TRBD1. Trimming took 5 bases from V and 1 from J; bases not matched to a gene: 3. CDR1 is SGHTA, CDR2 FQGNSA, per germline. The CDR3 extends over 14 amino acids. This CDR3 is CASSRTGRQETQYF. DNA of the CDR3: TGTGCCAGCAGCCGGACAGGGCGCCAAGAGACCCAGTACTTC.

CDR3 protein: CASRQGQTTYEQYF. Here the CDR3 DNA reads TGTGCCAGCAGACAGGGACAGACCACCTACGAGCAGTACTTC. This chain joins TRBV2 and TRBJ2-7, with 7 bases aligning to TRBD1. V lost 6 bases to trimming and J lost 2 bases; unmatched junction nucleotides: 7. Germline V CDR1 and CDR2: SNHLY, FYNNEI. The CDR3 sequence is 14 residues long.

As regards this clone: This CDR3 is also generated by other DNA sequences in the sample. The V call is TRBV30, the J call TRBJ2-5, with D unclear. The germline CDR1 and CDR2 sequences are GTSNPN and SVGIG (reference sequence). The CDR3 consists of 11 residues. The germline V and J ends were trimmed by 4 bases and 5 bases, with 8 bases remaining between them. The CDR3 loop reads CAWTSRETQYF. As DNA, the CDR3 is TGTGCCTGGACGTCACGGGAGACCCAGTACTTC.

The chain links TRBV5-1 to TRBJ2-2, with unresolved D. Germline V gives CDR1 SGHRS, CDR2 YFSETQ. The CDR3 loop spans 15 amino acids. V dropped 1 base and J dropped 7 bases, with 14 bases sitting between them. The CDR3 region has the DNA TGCGCCAGCAGCTTGTTAGGAGATAGTGTCGGGGAGCTGTTTTTT. It is translated as CASSLLGDSVGELFF.

The V gene is TRBV5-1, the J gene TRBJ2-5; D is unresolved. V lost 5 bases and J lost 5, with 16 bases in between. CDR1 and CDR2 (germline): SGHRS, YFSETQ. The CDR3 has 14 amino acids. CDR3 amino acids: CASSAVNLVETQYF. Here the CDR3 DNA reads TGCGCCAGCAGTGCCGTAAATTTGGTGGAGACCCAGTACTTC.